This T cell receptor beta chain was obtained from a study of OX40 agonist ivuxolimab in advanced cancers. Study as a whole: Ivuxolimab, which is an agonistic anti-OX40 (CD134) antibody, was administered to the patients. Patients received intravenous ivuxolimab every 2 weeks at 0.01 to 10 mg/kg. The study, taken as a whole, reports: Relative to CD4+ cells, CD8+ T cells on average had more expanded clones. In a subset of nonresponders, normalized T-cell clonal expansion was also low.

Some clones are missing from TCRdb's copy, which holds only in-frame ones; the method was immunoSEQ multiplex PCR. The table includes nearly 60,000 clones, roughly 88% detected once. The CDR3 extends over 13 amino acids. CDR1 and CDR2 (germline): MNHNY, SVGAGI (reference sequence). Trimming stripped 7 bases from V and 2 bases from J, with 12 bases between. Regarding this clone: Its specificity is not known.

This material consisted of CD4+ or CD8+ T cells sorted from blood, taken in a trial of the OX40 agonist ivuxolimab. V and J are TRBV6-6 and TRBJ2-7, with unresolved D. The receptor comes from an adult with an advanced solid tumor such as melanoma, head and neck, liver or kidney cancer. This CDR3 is CASTAGDAYEQYF. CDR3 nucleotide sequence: TGTGCCAGCACAGCTGGGGATGCCTACGAGCAGTACTTC.